What follows is one T cell receptor (beta chain) and its context. The sample is drawn from a study of technical replicates of blood from a few donors. Here immunoSEQ multiplex PCR was the method, and the copy in TCRdb shows in-frame clones only, minus some. The table has 95,000 or so clones, approximately 95% seen once. V was shortened by 1 base and J by 6 bases, with 7 bases between the two germline ends. Per the germline V gene, CDR1 is SGHAT and CDR2 is FQNNGV. There are 12 residues in the CDR3. Sequenced: T cells isolated from PBMCs. This TCR was sampled from a human donor in good health. The chain recombines TRBV11-2 with TRBJ2-7; D is undetermined. For the CDR3, the DNA is TGTGCCAGCAGCTTAGGAGGAACCGAGCAGTACTTC. Amino acids: CASSLGGTEQYF.